These T cell receptor beta chains were read from a single sample in a study of control samples from healthy donors and cancer patients. Method: immunoSEQ multiplex PCR; TCRdb's copy keeps in-frame clones and lacks some. This repertoire shows just under 75,000 clones, over 75% found once; its top ten account for just under 4%. Sequenced: blood. The source of these receptors is a woman between 50 and 59 years old in good health. Each CDR3 is given with its conserved first and last residue. The order of the fields is J gene, clone size, D gene, V gene, CDR3 DNA, CDR3 protein. A D gene is named only where the DNA matches it firmly. Not every row has a clone size; where given, it reads once, few, many or a size class.

TRBJ2-1	.	.	TRBV30	TGTGCCTGGAGTGTAGGGGCTTCGAATGAGCAGTTCTTC	CAWSVGASNEQFF
TRBJ2-5	.	.	TRBV5-1	TGCGCCAGCAGCTTGGCCGCGGCGGCAGGAGAGACCCAGTACTTC	CASSLAAAAGETQYF
TRBJ2-6	.	TRBD1	TRBV27	TGTGCCAGCAAGGGAGGTGGGACAGGGGGCGGTGGGGCCAACGTCCTGACTTTC	CASKGGGTGGGGANVLTF
TRBJ1-1	.	.	TRBV6-5	TGTGCCAACTCTAAGACAGGGAACACTGAAGCTTTCTTT	CANSKTGNTEAFF
TRBJ2-6	.	.	TRBV2	TGTGCCAGCAGTGCCGGTTGGGGAGGCTCTGGGGCCAACGTCCTGACTTTC	CASSAGWGGSGANVLTF
TRBJ1-5	few	TRBD1	TRBV7-2	TGTGCCAGCAGCACAGGGACAGGGCAAAATCAGCCCCAGCATTTT	CASSTGTGQNQPQHF
TRBJ2-1	.	.	TRBV6-1	TGTGCCAGCAGTGAAGAGGGGATACAACCCTACAATGAGCAGTTCTTC	CASSEEGIQPYNEQFF
TRBJ2-3	.	TRBD1	TRBV29-1	TGCAGCTATCGGGACAGAACATCCACAGATACGCAGTATTTT	CSYRDRTSTDTQYF
TRBJ2-2	.	.	TRBV5-1	TGCGCCAGCAGACATCCCACCGGGGGCCGGGTAACCGGGGAGCTGTTTTTT	CASRHPTGGRVTGELFF
TRBJ2-2	once	.	TRBV19	TGTGCCAGTAGTATTCTTTGGACCGGGGGAACGGCCGGGGAGCTGTTTTTT	CASSILWTGGTAGELFF
TRBJ2-7	.	.	TRBV25-1	TGTGCCAGCAGGGTGCGAGGAGACGGCGAGCAGTACTTC	CASRVRGDGEQYF
TRBJ1-1	once	TRBD1	TRBV5-6	TGTGCCAGCGGAAACAGGGGGCTGAGTATGAACACTGAAGCTTTCTTT	CASGNRGLSMNTEAFF
TRBJ2-2	once	TRBD2	TRBV19	TGTGCCAGTAGTGTACTTCTCCTAGCGGGAGCAGCGGCCACCGGGGAGCTGTTTTTT	CASSVLLLAGAAATGELFF
TRBJ1-2	once	.	TRBV28	TGTGCCAGCAGTTTACCGGGACGGGGGTATGGCTACACCTTC	CASSLPGRGYGYTF
TRBJ1-1	.	.	TRBV6-5	TGTGCCAGCAGTTACCAGGGATTTGGGGGTGAAGCTTTCTTT	CASSYQGFGGEAFF
TRBJ2-1	.	TRBD1	TRBV7-9	TGTGCCGGGGGACCGGGACAGTCCTACAATGAGCAGTTCTTC	CAGGPGQSYNEQFF
TRBJ1-1	.	.	TRBV4-1	TGCGCCAGCAGCCAAGCCCCAGACAGTGAAGCTTTCTTT	CASSQAPDSEAFF
TRBJ2-5	few	.	TRBV7-9	TGTGCCAGCAGCCTCCAAGAGACCCAGTACTTC	CASSLQETQYF